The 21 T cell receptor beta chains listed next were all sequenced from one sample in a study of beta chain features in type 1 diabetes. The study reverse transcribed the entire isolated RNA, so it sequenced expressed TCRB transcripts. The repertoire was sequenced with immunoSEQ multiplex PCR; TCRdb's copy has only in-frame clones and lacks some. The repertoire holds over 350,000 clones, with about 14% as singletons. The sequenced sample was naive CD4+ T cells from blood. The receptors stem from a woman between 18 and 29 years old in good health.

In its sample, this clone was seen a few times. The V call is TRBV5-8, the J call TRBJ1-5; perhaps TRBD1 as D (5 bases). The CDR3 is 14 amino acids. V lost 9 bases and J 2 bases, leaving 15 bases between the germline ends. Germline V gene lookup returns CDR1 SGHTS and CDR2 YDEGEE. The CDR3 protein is CATSDWGGNQPQHF. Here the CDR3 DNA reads TGTGCCACCTCAGATTGGGGGGGCAATCAGCCCCAGCATTTT. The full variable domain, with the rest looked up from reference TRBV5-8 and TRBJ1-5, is EAGVTQSPTHLIKTRGQQATLRCSPISGHTSVYWYQQALGLGLQFLLWYDEGEERNRGNFPPRFSGRQFPNYSSELNVNALELEDSALYLCATSDWGGNQPQHFGDGTRLSIL.

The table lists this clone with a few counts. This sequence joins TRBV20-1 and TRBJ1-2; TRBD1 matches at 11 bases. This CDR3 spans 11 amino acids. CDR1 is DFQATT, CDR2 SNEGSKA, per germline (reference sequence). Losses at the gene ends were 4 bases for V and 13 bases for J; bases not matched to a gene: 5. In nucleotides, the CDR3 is TGCAGTGCTACCGGGACAGGGGGATCCACCTTC. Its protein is CSATGTGGSTF.

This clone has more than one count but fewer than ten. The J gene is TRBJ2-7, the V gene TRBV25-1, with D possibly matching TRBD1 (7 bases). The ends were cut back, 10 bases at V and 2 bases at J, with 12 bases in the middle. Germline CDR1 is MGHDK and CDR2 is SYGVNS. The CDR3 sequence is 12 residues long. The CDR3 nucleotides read TGTGCCACAGGGGGGCCCCCCTACGAGCAGTACTTC. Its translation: CATGGPPYEQYF.

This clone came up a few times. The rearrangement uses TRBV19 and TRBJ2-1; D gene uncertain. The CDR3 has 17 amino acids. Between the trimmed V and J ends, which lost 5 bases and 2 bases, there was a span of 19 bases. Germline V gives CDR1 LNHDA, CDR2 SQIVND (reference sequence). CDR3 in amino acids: CASSSPQDHTTYNEQFF. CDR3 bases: TGTGCCAGTAGTTCCCCGCAGGATCACACGACCTACAATGAGCAGTTCTTC.

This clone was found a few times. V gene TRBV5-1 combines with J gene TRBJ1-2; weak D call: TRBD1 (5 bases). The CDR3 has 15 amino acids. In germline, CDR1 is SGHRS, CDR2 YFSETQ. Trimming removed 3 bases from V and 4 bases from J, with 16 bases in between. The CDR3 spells CASSSGTSSLYGYTF. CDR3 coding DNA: TGCGCCAGCAGCTCCGGGACTTCTTCCCTCTATGGCTACACCTTC.

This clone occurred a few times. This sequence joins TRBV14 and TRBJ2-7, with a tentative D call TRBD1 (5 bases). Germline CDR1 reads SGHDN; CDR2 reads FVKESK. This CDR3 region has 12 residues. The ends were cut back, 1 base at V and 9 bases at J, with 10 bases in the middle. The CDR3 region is CASSQGRGGQYF. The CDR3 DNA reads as TGTGCCAGCAGCCAAGGAAGGGGCGGGCAGTACTTC.

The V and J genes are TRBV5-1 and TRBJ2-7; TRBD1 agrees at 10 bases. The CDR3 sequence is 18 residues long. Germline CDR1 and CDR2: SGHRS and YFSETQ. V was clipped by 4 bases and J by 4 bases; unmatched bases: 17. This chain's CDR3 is CASSTGQGVASGPYEQYF. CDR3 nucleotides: TGCGCCAGCAGCACAGGACAGGGGGTGGCTAGCGGCCCATACGAGCAGTACTTC.

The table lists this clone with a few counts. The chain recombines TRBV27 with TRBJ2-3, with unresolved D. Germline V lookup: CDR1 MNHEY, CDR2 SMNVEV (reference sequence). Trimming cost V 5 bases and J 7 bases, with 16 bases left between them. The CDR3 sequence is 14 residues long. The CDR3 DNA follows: TGTGCCAGCAGTCCCCGAGGAGCCCGTAATACGCAGTATTTT. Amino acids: CASSPRGARNTQYF.

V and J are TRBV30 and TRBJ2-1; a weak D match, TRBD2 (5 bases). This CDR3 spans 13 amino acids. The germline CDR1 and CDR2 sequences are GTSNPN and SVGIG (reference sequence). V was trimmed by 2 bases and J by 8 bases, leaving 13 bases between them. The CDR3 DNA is TGTGCCTGGAGTCCTAACGGAGGACATGAGCAGTTCTTC. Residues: CAWSPNGGHEQFF.

CDR3 nucleotides: TGCAGCGTTTCCAGGGGGTCCTATCCGCGGCACAATGAGCAGTTCTTC. Amino acid sequence: CSVSRGSYPRHNEQFF. The V gene is TRBV29-1, the J gene TRBJ2-1, with 7 positions matching TRBD1. The CDR3 contains 16 residues. The V gene's germline CDR1 is SQVTM and CDR2 ANQGSEA. With 5 bases clipped from V and 5 bases from J, the junction kept 15 bases outside the gene matches.

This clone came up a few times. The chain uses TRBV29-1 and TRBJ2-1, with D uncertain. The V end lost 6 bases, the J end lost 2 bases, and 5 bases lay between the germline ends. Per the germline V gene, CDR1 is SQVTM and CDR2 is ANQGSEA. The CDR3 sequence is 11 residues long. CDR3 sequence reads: CSVNTYNEQFF. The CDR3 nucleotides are TGCAGCGTCAACACCTACAATGAGCAGTTCTTC.

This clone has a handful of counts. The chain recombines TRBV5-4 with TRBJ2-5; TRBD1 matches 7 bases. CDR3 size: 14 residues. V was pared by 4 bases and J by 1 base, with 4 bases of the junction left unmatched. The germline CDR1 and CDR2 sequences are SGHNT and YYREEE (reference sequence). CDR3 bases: TGTGCCAGCAGCACGGGGACAGCCCAAGAGACCCAGTACTTC. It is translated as CASSTGTAQETQYF.

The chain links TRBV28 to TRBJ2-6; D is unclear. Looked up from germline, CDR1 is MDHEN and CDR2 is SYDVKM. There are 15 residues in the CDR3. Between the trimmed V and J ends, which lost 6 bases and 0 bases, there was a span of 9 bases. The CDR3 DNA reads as TGTGCCAGCAGCCCTTCGAGCTCTGGGGCCAACGTCCTGACTTTC. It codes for CASSPSSSGANVLTF.

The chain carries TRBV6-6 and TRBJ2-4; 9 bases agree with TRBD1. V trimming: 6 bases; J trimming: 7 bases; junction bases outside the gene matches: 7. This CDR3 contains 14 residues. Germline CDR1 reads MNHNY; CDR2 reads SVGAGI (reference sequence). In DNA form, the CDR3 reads TGTGCCAGCAGGGAAACCGGACAGGGGAACATTCAGTACTTC. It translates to CASRETGQGNIQYF.

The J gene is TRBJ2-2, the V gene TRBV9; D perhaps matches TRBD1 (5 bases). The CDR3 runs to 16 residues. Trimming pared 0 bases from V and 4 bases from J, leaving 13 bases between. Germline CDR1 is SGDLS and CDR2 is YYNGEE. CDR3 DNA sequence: TGTGCCAGCAGCGTAGTGCCAGCGACAGCCACCGGGGAGCTGTTTTTT. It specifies CASSVVPATATGELFF.

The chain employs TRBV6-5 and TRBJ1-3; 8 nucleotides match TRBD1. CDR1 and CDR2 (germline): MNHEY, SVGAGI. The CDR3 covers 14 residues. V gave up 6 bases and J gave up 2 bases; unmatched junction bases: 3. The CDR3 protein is CASRNRGTGNTIYF. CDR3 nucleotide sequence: TGTGCCAGCAGAAACAGGGGGACTGGAAACACCATATATTTT.

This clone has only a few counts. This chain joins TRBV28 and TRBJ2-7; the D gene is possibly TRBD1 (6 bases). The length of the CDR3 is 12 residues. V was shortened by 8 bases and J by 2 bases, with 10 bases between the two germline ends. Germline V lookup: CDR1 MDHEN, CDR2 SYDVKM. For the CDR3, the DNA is TGTGCCAGCCGGACAGATCCCTACGAGCAGTACTTC. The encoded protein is CASRTDPYEQYF.

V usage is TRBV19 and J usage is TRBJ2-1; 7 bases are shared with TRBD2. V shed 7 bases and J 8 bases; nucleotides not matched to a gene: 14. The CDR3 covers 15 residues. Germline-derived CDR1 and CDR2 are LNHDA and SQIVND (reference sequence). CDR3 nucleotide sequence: TGTGCCAGTAACCGACCCGGCGGGAGTCTGGATGAGCAGTTCTTC. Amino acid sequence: CASNRPGGSLDEQFF.

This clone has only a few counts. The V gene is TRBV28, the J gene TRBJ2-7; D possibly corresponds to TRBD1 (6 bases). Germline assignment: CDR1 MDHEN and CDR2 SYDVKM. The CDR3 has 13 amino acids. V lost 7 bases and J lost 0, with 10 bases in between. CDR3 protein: CASIRDISYEQYF. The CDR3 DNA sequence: TGTGCCAGCATCCGGGACATCTCCTACGAGCAGTACTTC.

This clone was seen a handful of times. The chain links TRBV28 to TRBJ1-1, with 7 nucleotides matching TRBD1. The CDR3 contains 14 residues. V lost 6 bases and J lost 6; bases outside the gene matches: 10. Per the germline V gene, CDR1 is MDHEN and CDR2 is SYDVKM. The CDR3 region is CASRTGGGVAEAFF. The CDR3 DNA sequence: TGTGCCAGCAGGACAGGAGGGGGCGTGGCTGAAGCTTTCTTT.

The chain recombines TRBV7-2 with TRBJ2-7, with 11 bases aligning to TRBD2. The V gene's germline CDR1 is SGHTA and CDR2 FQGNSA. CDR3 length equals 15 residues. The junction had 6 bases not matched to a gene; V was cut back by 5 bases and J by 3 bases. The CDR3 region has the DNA TGTGCCAGCAGCCGGACTAGCGGGCCGATCTACGAGCAGTACTTC. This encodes CASSRTSGPIYEQYF. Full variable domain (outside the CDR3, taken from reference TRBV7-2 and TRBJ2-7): GAGVSQSPSNKVTEKGKDVELRCDPISGHTALYWYRQSLGQGLEFLIYFQGNSAPDKSGLPSDRFSAERTGGSVSTLTIQRTQQEDSAVYLCASSRTSGPIYEQYFGPGTRLTVT.